A single sample is the source of the 29 T cell receptor beta chains below, sequenced in a study of blood T cell repertoires in COVID-19. Profiling relied on immunoSEQ multiplex PCR, and the TCRdb table lists in-frame clones only, not all of them. The table lists tens of thousands of clones, roughly 78% of them singletons, with 0.95% to 1.5% in the top ten. The sequenced material came from peripheral blood. The receptors originated from an elderly woman with acute or convalescent COVID-19.

The genes are TRBV6-5 and TRBJ2-7; unclear D gene. The CDR3 has 13 residues. Germline loops: CDR1 MNHEY, CDR2 SVGAGI. The germline V and J ends were trimmed by 7 bases and 0 bases, with 10 bases remaining between them. DNA of the CDR3: TGTGCCAGCAAGAATAGTGTCTCCTACGAGCAGTACTTC. Its translation: CASKNSVSYEQYF.

This clone appeared once. The chain couples TRBV2 to TRBJ2-4, with D possibly matching TRBD2 (7 bases). Trimming removed 8 bases from V and 3 bases from J, with 20 bases in between. CDR3 length: 16 amino acids. Germline assignment: CDR1 SNHLY and CDR2 FYNNEI. In DNA, the CDR3 is TGTGCCAGCTCCCGCGAGGGGGACTACAGCAAAAACATTCAGTACTTC. This sequence encodes CASSREGDYSKNIQYF.

This clone was seen a few times. This sequence joins TRBV5-4 and TRBJ1-5, with 9 bases lining up with TRBD1. Germline CDR1 is SGHNT and CDR2 is YYREEE (reference sequence). The CDR3 covers 15 residues. Trimming cost V 3 bases and J 5 bases; bases outside gene matches: 6. Written as DNA, the CDR3 is TGTGCCAGCAGCTCGCGGGACAGGGCAGATCAGCCCCAGCATTTT. This sequence encodes CASSSRDRADQPQHF.

The chain has TRBV5-1 and TRBJ2-1; maybe TRBD2 (6 bases). The CDR3 consists of 12 residues. V was pared by 0 bases and J by 10 bases, with 8 bases between. Per germline, CDR1 SGHRS and CDR2 YFSETQ. The CDR3 here is CASSLGREEQFF. The CDR3 DNA follows: TGCGCCAGCAGCTTGGGACGGGAGGAGCAGTTCTTC.

CDR3 coding DNA: TGTGCCAGCAGCTCGAACAGGGGAGAGAACTACACCTTC. This encodes CASSSNRGENYTF. The chain recombines TRBV5-6 with TRBJ1-2, with TRBD1 identical over 7 bases. The J segment lost 10 bases and the V segment lost 3 bases, leaving 9 bases of the junction unmatched. Per germline, CDR1 SGHDT and CDR2 YYEEEE. The CDR3 runs 13 residues.

This clone was counted a single time. The chain uses TRBV7-9 and TRBJ1-2; TRBD1 agrees at 7 bases. CDR1 and CDR2 (germline): SEHNR, FQNEAQ (reference sequence). V lost 4 bases to trimming and J lost 4 bases; unmatched junction nucleotides: 6. The CDR3 extends over 14 amino acids. The CDR3 region is CASSYRDRPYGYTF. The CDR3 nucleotides are TGTGCCAGCAGCTACCGGGACAGACCCTATGGCTACACCTTC. The full variable domain, rest sourced from reference TRBV7-9 and TRBJ1-2, is DTGVSQNPRHKITKRGQNVTFRCDPISEHNRLYWYRQTLGQGPEFLTYFQNEAQLEKSRLLSDRFSAERPKGSFSTLEIQRTEQGDSAMYLCASSYRDRPYGYTFGSGTRLTVV.

This chain connects TRBV4-1 to TRBJ1-5, with 7 bases fitting TRBD1. The trim removed 0 bases at V and 4 bases at J, leaving 9 bases unmatched. The CDR3 consists of 17 residues. Germline V CDR1 and CDR2: MGHRA, YSYEKL. CDR3 sequence: CASSQELMGDRNQPQHF. In nucleotides, the CDR3 is TGCGCCAGCAGCCAAGAGTTAATGGGGGACAGAAATCAGCCCCAGCATTTT.

The genes are TRBV7-8 and TRBJ1-1, with TRBD1 identical over 10 bases. The CDR3 spans 13 residues. Germline CDR1 is SGHVS and CDR2 is FQNEAQ. J gave up 7 bases and V 5 bases, and 4 bases lay outside the gene matches. The CDR3 loop is CASSRDRGFEAFF. CDR3 DNA: TGTGCCAGCAGCCGGGACAGGGGTTTTGAAGCTTTCTTT.

This chain connects TRBV4-1 to TRBJ1-5, with 9 bases fitting TRBD1. V shed 0 bases, J shed 2 bases, and the junction held 8 bases outside the gene matches. CDR3 length equals 18 residues. Germline V gene data show CDR1 as MGHRA and CDR2 as YSYEKL. CDR3 in amino acids: CASSQDFGTGYGNQPQHF. DNA for the CDR3: TGCGCCAGCAGCCAAGACTTCGGGACAGGGTATGGCAATCAGCCCCAGCATTTT.

The genes are TRBV2 and TRBJ2-5; 10 bases match TRBD2. J was trimmed by 7 bases and V by 2 bases; bases with no gene match: 7. Germline loops: CDR1 SNHLY, CDR2 FYNNEI. CDR3 length: 15 residues. Written as DNA, the CDR3 is TGTGCCAGCAGTGAACCCCTAGCGGGAGTTCGGACCCAGTACTTC. Its protein is CASSEPLAGVRTQYF.

The genes are TRBV19 and TRBJ2-3; the match to TRBD2 covers 7 bases. Germline trimming cut 9 bases from V and 3 bases from J; bases unmatched to any gene: 12. CDR1 is LNHDA, CDR2 SQIVND, per germline (reference sequence). CDR3 length equals 15 residues. Written as DNA, the CDR3 is TGTGCCAGCTCTGGGGGAGGGTATTCGACAGATACGCAGTATTTT. The encoded protein is CASSGGGYSTDTQYF. Using reference TRBV19 and TRBJ2-3 for the parts outside the CDR3, the full variable domain is DGGITQSPKYLFRKEGQNVTLSCEQNLNHDAMYWYRQDPGQGLRLIYYSQIVNDFQKGDIAEGYSVSREKKESFPLTVTSAQKNPTAFYLCASSGGGYSTDTQYFGPGTRLTVL.

This rearrangement joins TRBV6-5 to TRBJ1-3, with TRBD1 matching 7 bases. Trimming at V came to 8 bases and at J to 10 bases, leaving 5 bases not matched to a gene. Germline V lookup: CDR1 MNHEY, CDR2 SVGAGI. The CDR3 spans 11 residues. CDR3 sequence reads: CASLDRSTIYF. In DNA form, the CDR3 reads TGTGCCAGCCTGGACAGGTCAACCATATATTTT.

This rearrangement joins TRBV5-1 to TRBJ2-5; 11 positions agree with TRBD2. Trimming cost V 6 bases and J 4 bases; bases outside gene matches: 11. This CDR3 is built from 16 residues. Germline-derived CDR1 and CDR2 are SGHRS and YFSETQ. The CDR3 here is CASTREVAGGRETQYF. The CDR3 bases are TGCGCCAGCACCCGGGAAGTAGCGGGGGGGCGAGAGACCCAGTACTTC.

The chain uses TRBV5-1 and TRBJ2-1; TRBD1 matches 10 bases. V gave up 0 bases and J gave up 6 bases; unmatched junction bases: 6. From germline, CDR1 is SGHRS and CDR2 YFSETQ. The CDR3 extends over 16 amino acids. The CDR3 is CASSLELGQGRNEQFF. The CDR3 DNA reads as TGCGCCAGCAGCTTGGAATTGGGACAGGGGCGCAATGAGCAGTTCTTC.

The gene calls are TRBV12-3 or TRBV12-4 and TRBJ2-7, with unresolved D. CDR3 size: 11 residues. Between the trimmed V and J ends, which lost 8 bases and 1 base, there was a span of 6 bases. The CDR3 DNA reads TGTGCCAGCGGCGGTTCCTACGAGCAGTACTTC. It translates to CASGGSYEQYF.

The rearrangement links TRBV7-8 to TRBJ2-2; 8 bases are a match to TRBD2. J gave up 3 bases and V 10 bases, and 7 bases lay outside the gene matches. The CDR3 has 14 residues. Per the germline V gene, CDR1 is SGHVS and CDR2 is FQNEAQ. The CDR3 loop reads CATSRGEDTGELFF. The CDR3 nucleotides are TGTGCCACCTCGCGGGGGGAGGACACCGGGGAGCTGTTTTTT.

The CDR3 nucleotides read TGTGCCAGCAGGGCGCCGGACAGGCCAGGAAAGAACACTGAAGCTTTCTTT. It yields the protein CASRAPDRPGKNTEAFF. The chain has TRBV4-2 and TRBJ1-1; 7 bases agree with TRBD1. V gave up 6 bases and J gave up 1 base; unmatched junction bases: 14. CDR1 is LGHNA, CDR2 YNFKEQ, per germline. This CDR3 is built from 17 residues.

This clone was picked up a small number of times. The chain joins TRBV27 to TRBJ2-5; D may be TRBD2 (5 bases). Trimming pared 8 bases from V and 2 bases from J, leaving 12 bases between. This CDR3 region has 13 residues. The germline V gene encodes CDR1 MNHEY and CDR2 SMNVEV (reference sequence). The CDR3 DNA reads as TGTGCCAGCTCCCGGACTCGACAAGAGACCCAGTACTTC. Its protein product is CASSRTRQETQYF.

The V and J genes are TRBV4-1 and TRBJ1-2, with 9 bases lining up with TRBD1. Germline CDR1 MGHRA, CDR2 YSYEKL. This CDR3 is 14 amino acids long. Germline trimming cut 4 bases from V and 2 bases from J; bases unmatched to any gene: 2. The CDR3, as DNA: TGCGCCAGCAGCCGGGACAGGGTCAACTATGGCTACACCTTC. Translated, it gives CASSRDRVNYGYTF.

The chain uses TRBV11-3 and TRBJ2-1; 11 positions agree with TRBD2. Trimming cost V 5 bases and J 6 bases; bases outside gene matches: 9. Germline-derived CDR1 and CDR2 are SGHNT and YENEEA. The CDR3 length is 16 residues. In nucleotides, the CDR3 is TGTGCCAGCAGCACTTCCTCTAGCGGGGGGTTCAATGAGCAGTTCTTC. Translation gives CASSTSSSGGFNEQFF.

CDR3 loop: CASSRGLNTGELFF. The CDR3 region has the DNA TGTGCCAGCAGCCGTGGACTGAACACCGGGGAGCTGTTTTTT. The rearrangement joins TRBV7-9 to TRBJ2-2; maybe TRBD2 (5 bases). This CDR3 spans 14 amino acids. V shed 5 bases and J shed 1 base, with 8 bases lying between them. The germline V gene encodes CDR1 SEHNR and CDR2 FQNEAQ (reference sequence).

V is TRBV3-1 (or the pseudogene TRBV3-2) and J is TRBJ1-6, with TRBD1 matching 8 bases. With 7 bases clipped from V and 10 bases from J, the junction kept 9 bases outside the gene matches. Germline V CDR1 and CDR2: LGHDT, YNNKEL (reference sequence). The CDR3 runs 14 residues. This CDR3 is CASTPGDRGSPLHF. The CDR3 DNA follows: TGTGCCAGCACCCCGGGCGACAGGGGATCACCCCTCCACTTT.

V gene TRBV5-1 combines with J gene TRBJ2-3; TRBD1 aligns across 10 bases. This CDR3 spans 16 amino acids. Trimming took 4 bases from V and 1 from J; bases not matched to a gene: 6. CDR1 and CDR2 (germline): SGHRS, YFSETQ. CDR3 sequence reads: CASSVRTGGGTDTQYF. CDR3 DNA: TGCGCCAGCAGCGTCCGGACAGGGGGTGGCACAGATACGCAGTATTTT.

The V call is TRBV5-1, the J call TRBJ2-3; 8 bases map to TRBD2. Trimming removed 5 bases from V and 5 bases from J; junction bases left unmatched: 4. The germline V gene encodes CDR1 SGHRS and CDR2 YFSETQ. The CDR3 length is 13 residues. The CDR3 nucleotides are TGCGCCAGCAGTCAAACTAGCGGAGATACGCAGTATTTT. Translating it yields CASSQTSGDTQYF. Full variable domain (rest looked up from reference TRBV5-1 and TRBJ2-3): KAGVTQTPRYLIKTRGQQVTLSCSPISGHRSVSWYQQTPGQGLQFLFEYFSETQRNKGNFPGRFSGRQFSNSRSEMNVSTLELGDSALYLCASSQTSGDTQYFGPGTRLTVL.

This clone was found a few times. CDR3 bases: TGTGCCAGCAGCCAAGGGAACAGGGCGGCCAAAAACATTCAGTACTTC. Protein: CASSQGNRAAKNIQYF. J is TRBJ2-4 and V is TRBV3-1 (or the pseudogene TRBV3-2), with a tentative D call TRBD1 (6 bases). Germline assignment: CDR1 LGHDT and CDR2 YNNKEL (reference sequence). Trimming shortened V by 1 base and J by 1 base, and 11 bases separated the two germline ends. The CDR3 is 16 residues long.

The rearrangement uses TRBV19 and TRBJ2-7; 13 bases are shared with TRBD2. Trimming cost V 6 bases and J 5 bases; bases outside gene matches: 4. Germline V gives CDR1 LNHDA, CDR2 SQIVND (reference sequence). CDR3 length: 14 residues. The CDR3 DNA reads as TGTGCCAGTAGGTGGACTAGCGGGAGTGACGAGCAGTACTTC. It codes for CASRWTSGSDEQYF.

The chain employs TRBV19 and TRBJ2-1, with 7 bases aligning to TRBD1. The CDR3 covers 12 residues. The J segment lost 7 bases and the V segment lost 4 bases, leaving 1 base of the junction unmatched. Germline V gene sequence: CDR1 LNHDA, CDR2 SQIVND (reference sequence). The CDR3 sequence: CASSRQGNEQFF. Here the CDR3 DNA reads TGTGCCAGTAGTAGACAGGGAAATGAGCAGTTCTTC.

This rearrangement joins TRBV6-1 to TRBJ2-3, with a possible D match to TRBD1 (6 bases). Germline V gives CDR1 MNHNS, CDR2 SASEGT. The CDR3 length is 14 residues. V lost 0 bases and J 6 bases, leaving 10 bases between the germline ends. This CDR3 reads CASSEATGWDTQYF. The CDR3 DNA sequence: TGTGCCAGCAGTGAAGCAACAGGGTGGGATACGCAGTATTTT.

This sequence joins TRBV16 and TRBJ1-1; 8 nucleotides align to TRBD1. Germline-derived CDR1 and CDR2 are KGHSY and FQNENV. The CDR3 contains 16 residues. V shed 5 bases, J shed 4 bases, and the junction held 12 bases outside the gene matches. CDR3: CASSMGQAEVGTEAFF. The CDR3 DNA is TGTGCCAGCAGCATGGGACAGGCGGAGGTTGGCACTGAAGCTTTCTTT.